Listed here are 10 T cell receptor beta chains from one sample, sequenced in a study of T cell changes during pregnancy in multiple sclerosis. The data were produced by immunoSEQ multiplex PCR, yet TCRdb's version contains in-frame clones alone and is incomplete. This sample has tens of thousands of clones; 90% occur once, and the top ten carry around 12%. The specimen was CD8+ T cells from peripheral blood mononuclear cells, collected in the first trimester of pregnancy. These TCRs come from a female donor with multiple sclerosis, enrolled in a pregnancy study.

The genes are TRBV4-3 and TRBJ1-2; possible D gene TRBD1, 6 bases. Trimming left V 1 base short and J 4 bases short, with 10 bases between. The germline V gene has CDR1 LGHNA and CDR2 YSLEER. The CDR3 is 14 residues long. The chain's CDR3 is CASSQAETGYGYTF. As DNA, the CDR3 is TGCGCCAGCAGCCAAGCGGAGACAGGCTATGGCTACACCTTC.

The chain joins TRBV5-1 to TRBJ2-3, with TRBD2 matching over 9 bases. The CDR3 length is 17 residues. Germline CDR1 and CDR2: SGHRS and YFSETQ. The V gene end was trimmed by 0 bases and the J gene end by 2 bases; junction bases not matched to a gene: 7. CDR3 sequence: CASSLAVTSGTTDTQYF. The DNA of the CDR3 is TGCGCCAGCAGCTTGGCCGTGACTAGCGGAACCACAGATACGCAGTATTTT. The variable domain in full, completed from reference TRBV5-1 and TRBJ2-3, reads KAGVTQTPRYLIKTRGQQVTLSCSPISGHRSVSWYQQTPGQGLQFLFEYFSETQRNKGNFPGRFSGRQFSNSRSEMNVSTLELGDSALYLCASSLAVTSGTTDTQYFGPGTRLTVL.

The chain carries TRBV7-9 and TRBJ2-5; D perhaps matches TRBD1 (6 bases). Trimming shortened V by 5 bases and J by 2 bases, and 12 bases separated the two germline ends. The germline V gene has CDR1 SEHNR and CDR2 FQNEAQ (reference sequence). The CDR3 sequence is 14 residues long. The DNA of the CDR3 is TGTGCCAGCAGCGGAAGGACAGCTCAAGAGACCCAGTACTTC. Its protein is CASSGRTAQETQYF. Using reference TRBV7-9 and TRBJ2-5 for the parts outside the CDR3, the full variable domain is DTGVSQNPRHKITKRGQNVTFRCDPISEHNRLYWYRQTLGQGPEFLTYFQNEAQLEKSRLLSDRFSAERPKGSFSTLEIQRTEQGDSAMYLCASSGRTAQETQYFGPGTRLLVL.

The chain recombines TRBV28 with TRBJ2-7, with no clear D. Germline CDR1 and CDR2: MDHEN and SYDVKM. Trimming took 10 bases from V and 5 from J, leaving 24 bases between them. The CDR3 covers 15 residues. CDR3 nucleotide sequence: TGTGCCACCCTGGCCAAGCGTTCAAGTATCCACGAGCAGTACTTC. This encodes CATLAKRSSIHEQYF.

This chain connects TRBV7-9 to TRBJ1-1; no reliable D call. V shed 6 bases and J shed 2 bases, with 10 bases lying between them. The germline V gene encodes CDR1 SEHNR and CDR2 FQNEAQ (reference sequence). The CDR3 consists of 13 residues. As DNA, the CDR3 is TGTGCCAGCAGAGCGGACGGAAACACTGAAGCTTTCTTT. This codes for CASRADGNTEAFF.

This rearrangement joins TRBV7-9 to TRBJ2-7, with TRBD1 identical over 7 bases. Germline-derived CDR1 and CDR2 are SEHNR and FQNEAQ (reference sequence). Trimming at V came to 4 bases and at J to 3 bases, leaving 0 bases not matched to a gene. This CDR3 region has 12 residues. The chain's CDR3 is CASSWDSYEQYF. The CDR3 bases are TGTGCCAGCAGCTGGGACAGCTACGAGCAGTACTTC.

This chain connects TRBV7-8 to TRBJ1-1; a weak D match, TRBD1 (6 bases). Per the germline V gene, CDR1 is SGHVS and CDR2 is FQNEAQ. There are 17 residues in the CDR3. Trimming pared 0 bases from V and 1 base from J, leaving 15 bases between. The CDR3 is CASSLAQDWTANTEAFF. The CDR3, as DNA: TGTGCCAGCAGCTTAGCGCAAGATTGGACAGCGAACACTGAAGCTTTCTTT.

CDR3: CASSGTLNTEAFF. DNA of the CDR3: TGTGCCAGCTCCGGGACATTGAACACTGAAGCTTTCTTT. The chain employs TRBV2 and TRBJ1-1; D is perhaps TRBD1 (6 bases). The V gene's germline CDR1 is SNHLY and CDR2 FYNNEI. The CDR3 runs to 13 residues. Trimming removed 8 bases from V and 0 bases from J, with 10 bases in between.

The chain employs TRBV18 and TRBJ2-7; D may be TRBD1 (6 bases). V gave up 2 bases and J gave up 0 bases, with 11 bases separating them. The CDR3 length is 15 residues. Germline V gene lookup returns CDR1 KGHSH and CDR2 LQKENI. CDR3 in DNA: TGTGCCAGCTCACCATATCAGGGGAGCTCCTACGAGCAGTACTTC. Translating gives CASSPYQGSSYEQYF. The complete variable domain, with remaining parts taken from reference TRBV18 and TRBJ2-7, reads NAGVMQNPRHLVRRRGQEARLRCSPMKGHSHVYWYRQLPEEGLKFMVYLQKENIIDESGMPKERFSAEFPKEGPSILRIQQVVRGDSAAYFCASSPYQGSSYEQYFGPGTRLTVT.

The rearrangement uses TRBV10-3 and TRBJ2-1; 8 positions match TRBD1. V lost 0 bases and J lost 4; bases outside the gene matches: 5. Germline CDR1 reads ENHRY; CDR2 reads SYGVKD. The CDR3 loop spans 16 amino acids. The CDR3, as DNA: TGTGCCATCAGTGAGTCAGGGACAGGCGTTTACAATGAGCAGTTCTTC. This gives the protein CAISESGTGVYNEQFF.